This TCR beta chain was sequenced during a study of T cells in Graves' hyperthyroidism and ophthalmopathy (dated by TCRdb to about 2019). In the study overall: Peripheral blood samples were taken at the time of initial diagnosis, prior to any treatment. In addition, the study compared T-cell repertoires in thyroid tissue and in blood from roughly 6 Graves' hyperthyroidism patients. According to the paper, TCR Vbeta CDR3 sequencing was carried out on approximately 140 peripheral blood samples, which came from under 50 ophthalmopathy, 80 or so hyperthyroidism and about 17 progressor patients. A discovery cohort of about 95 patients, about 40 with Graves' ophthalmopathy and about 58 with stable Graves' hyperthyroidism, was used to find distinguishing TCR V-J signatures. Prospective prediction of ophthalmopathy was tested in an independent validation cohort consisting of 18 hyperthyroidism patients and 17 patients who later progressed to ophthalmopathy. Once sampling was done, hyperthyroidism patients were given methimazole at a starting dose of 30 mg daily, whereas ophthalmopathy patients were given high-dose intravenous methylprednisolone. The 90 to 100 discovery patients were randomly split 7:3 into training and test sets. Points the paper makes about the study in general: In validation, the model predicted progression to ophthalmopathy a median of roughly six months before onset, with about 64% sensitivity and around 76% specificity. A model built on a 13 V-J signature distinguished ophthalmopathy from stable hyperthyroidism, reaching approximately 89% sensitivity and 81.08% specificity in cross-validation and 80%/75% in testing. No statistical method was used to set the sample size in advance, and investigators knew the group allocation. Blood samples also contained most of the expanded thyroid clonotypes (frequency above 0.001), which suggests that blood repertoires may reflect thyroid immune responses.

The CDR3 runs 14 residues from the cysteine to the phenylalanine. The retained sequence is limited to the CDR3, 42 bases, with the frame set at the first base. V sheds 6 bases and J sheds 8 bases, leaving 19 bases between their ends. The TCR beta CDR3 regions were amplified from the RNA transcripts. The first round of RT-PCR for the TCR CDR3 was performed with the HTBI primer set and the Qiagen OneStep RT-PCR kit. Libraries were constructed in a second round of multiplex PCR, after which size selection and purification were carried out. The libraries were sequenced on an Illumina HiSeq2000 using paired-end 100 bp reads. Per the authors' processing: Raw data were processed with SOAPnuke, discarding reads with adapters, uncalled bases, mean Phred below 15, or no exact constant-primer or identifier match. COPE v1.2.5 was used to merge high-quality paired reads, and clonotypes were defined as unique nucleotide sequences. MiTCR v1.1 was used to align clonotypes to the IMGT TRBV, TRBD and TRBJ reference segments. Analysis was restricted to V-J combinations with a frequency above 0.0001, which covered roughly 99% of repertoires. A TCS score was defined as the ratio of F50 (clonal expansion) to E x V (chaos), with BLOSUM62-based TCRdist applied between CDR3 peptides within each V-J. Welch's t-statistics and random forest reduced 500 to 650 V-J features to about 12, which were used in a naive Bayes classifier (R e1071). Through fastp at Q25 and MiXCR, TCRdb rebuilt clones from the public reads, retaining in-frame beta chains. Identical CDR3 protein sequences are pooled into one entry, listed with their most common genes and DNA. TCRdb's processing, not the authors' own work, is the source of the V and J calls. A total of more than 300,000 distinct CDR3 sequences appear in this sample, 14% of them only once. The ten largest clones represent roughly 21% of the sample.

This clonotype occurred many times. The clone's antigen remains unknown. Base qualities are missing; no much larger clone stands one base away. In the ophthalmopathy patients, disease was moderately to severely active, with a Clinical Activity Score of 3 or more, a NOSPECS grade of 4 or more, and a duration of less than 3 months. Patients with uncontrolled infections, other autoimmune diseases, pregnancy or lactation were excluded. Diagnoses relied on clinical symptoms, serum thyroxine and TRAb, thyroid ultrasound and orbital computed tomography. PBMCs were isolated from 10 ml of fresh peripheral blood by Ficoll-Paque density gradient centrifugation. Trizol reagent was used to extract total RNA, and RNA quality was then checked on an Agilent 2100 Bioanalyzer.

The V and J segments used are TRBV12-3 or TRBV12-4 and TRBJ1-2; the D gene assignment is ambiguous. Sequenced input: blood. The clonotype comes from a woman younger than 45 with Graves' ophthalmopathy. The CDR3 protein: CASSNSGSGHGYTF. The nucleotides read TGTGCCAGCAGCAACTCGGGTTCTGGCCACGGCTACACCTTC.